This is a list of T cell receptor beta chains from one sample in a study of cytomegalovirus exposure and HLA in healthy donors. Repertoires were generated with immunoSEQ multiplex PCR, while TCRdb's copy carries only in-frame clones and drops some. The table includes 55,000 to 65,000 clones, approximately 80% detected once. The sequencing input was PBMCs. All receptors come from a woman aged 40 to 50 in good health and CMV-seropositive. Each CDR3 is given without its conserved first and last residue. Each record gives: V gene, clone size, J gene, CDR3 length, CDR3 protein. A clone size is listed for some rows: how often the clone was seen (once, few, many), or a class if it is expanded.

>TRBV19|NA|TRBJ1-1|11
ASSRGPVTEAF
>TRBV27|NA|TRBJ2-5|14
ASSLSYPTAGETQY
>TRBV28|NA|TRBJ1-1|13
ASSLGGGGDTEAF
>TRBV5-6|NA|NA|10
ASSLDHYEQY
>TRBV6-6|NA|TRBJ1-3|12
ASRDRGNGNTIY
>TRBV30|NA|TRBJ1-3|11
AWNRGLGNTIY
>TRBV13|NA|TRBJ2-7|13
ASSQTSGGGYEQY
>TRBV6-5|NA|TRBJ2-7|13
ASSYNRGPGYEQY
>TRBV11-3|NA|TRBJ2-1|11
ASSLQVYNEQF
>TRBV9|NA|TRBJ1-2|13
ASSTPGQGIDGYT
>TRBV5-1|NA|TRBJ2-1|13
ASSRWELSANEQF
>TRBV6-5|few|TRBJ1-5|13
ASSPYGGSNQPQH
>TRBV4-3|NA|TRBJ2-3|17
ASSQEAGTSGGYTDTQY
>TRBV5-5|once|NA|12
ASSISGTFTEQY
>TRBV6-1|NA|TRBJ1-2|11
ASRSGPDYGYT
>TRBV18|NA|TRBJ2-3|13
ASSPPGRSTDTQY
>TRBV7-9|NA|TRBJ1-1|10
ASSLGGQSAF
>TRBV18|NA|TRBJ1-3|15
ASSPLDLGGSGNTIY
>TRBV5-1|NA|TRBJ2-7|11
ASSLTGGYEQY
>TRBV5-1|few|TRBJ2-5|13
ASSLDGTSAETQY
>TRBV19|NA|TRBJ1-5|11
ASSLGPNQPQH
>TRBV11-2|once|TRBJ2-7|13
ASSLDLGRGLEQY
>TRBV6-1|NA|TRBJ2-3|12
ASTDRGSTDTQY
>TRBV2|NA|TRBJ2-5|12
ASSSQGIGETQY
>TRBV2|NA|TRBJ1-1|14
ASRGVQGRWGTEAF
>TRBV19|NA|TRBJ2-7|12
ASSIVHSTYEQY
>TRBV9|NA|TRBJ2-7|12
ASSVGQGAHEQY
>TRBV7-6|NA|TRBJ2-3|12
ASSLGVQADTQY
>TRBV19|NA|TRBJ1-1|14
ASTRDRGGGDTEAF
>TRBV6-5|NA|TRBJ1-2|12
ASSYTGANYGYT
>TRBV11-3|NA|TRBJ2-1|14
ASSSVGTGVENEQF
>TRBV4-2|few|TRBJ2-5|12
ASSQESGAETQY
>TRBV28|few|TRBJ1-2|12
ASSLGQGMAGYT
>TRBV11-2|NA|TRBJ2-3|10
ASSSLEDTQY
>TRBV19|NA|TRBJ2-7|12
ASSIGELAGEQY
>TRBV5-1|NA|TRBJ2-5|13
ASSYRLAGRETQY
>TRBV6-5|NA|TRBJ1-6|9
ASNQGEPLH
>TRBV11-2|NA|TRBJ2-1|11
ASSSYRANEQF
>TRBV11-2|NA|TRBJ2-1|15
ASSAGGQPLGYNEQF
>TRBV7-9|NA|TRBJ1-1|13
SSRPNLREGTEAF
>TRBV12-5|few|TRBJ1-5|13
ASGLTSYLNQPQH
>TRBV27|NA|TRBJ2-3|14
ASSRLGNRGGGTQY
>TRBV28|NA|TRBJ2-1|13
ASSRGSSSYNEQF
>TRBV15|NA|TRBJ2-2|14
ATSPSGTANTGELF
>TRBV4-1|NA|TRBJ2-3|12
ASSQDPGTDTQY
>TRBV7-6|NA|TRBJ2-3|14
ASSLGDRVYTDTQY
>TRBV18|NA|TRBJ1-6|13
ASSSTDLTNSPLH